The sequence of this TCR beta chain was determined in a study of T-cell memory formation after mild COVID-19. This clonotype was counted a few times. One entry per CDR3 protein results from TCRdb running MiXCR on the 5' RACE reads. The repertoire consists of roughly 450,000 distinct CDR3 sequences, with 15% to 20% occurring once and the leading ten covering roughly 12%. The length of the CDR3 is 16 residues. Trimming took 1 base from V and 5 from J, leaving 17 bases between them. The V and J genes are TRBV12-3 or TRBV12-4 and TRBJ2-5; tentative D call: TRBD2 (6 bases). Material: PBMCs or a T cell subset sorted from them (not recorded which). The receptor's source is an adult woman who had mild COVID-19 (a few samples of this study predate the infection). Cell type and time point are not known. The CDR3 loop is CASSLEGAGAPETQYF. DNA for the CDR3: TGTGCCAGCAGTTTAGAGGGAGCGGGCGCGCCGGAGACCCAGTACTTC.